The 11 T cell receptor beta chains in this list originate from one sample, sequenced in a study of cytomegalovirus exposure and HLA in healthy donors. PCR was performed using 60 Vbeta and 13 Jbeta primers. Using immunoSEQ multiplex PCR, the repertoire was profiled, and TCRdb retains in-frame clones only, with some absent. The sample holds 250,000 to 350,000 clones, 86% seen once. The sample consisted of PBMCs. Receptors originate from a man aged 35 to 55 in good health and CMV-seropositive.

The gene calls are TRBV28 and TRBJ2-2, with 7 bases fitting TRBD1. Germline V gene lookup returns CDR1 MDHEN and CDR2 SYDVKM. The trim removed 9 bases at V and 0 bases at J, leaving 7 bases unmatched. The CDR3 sequence is 15 residues long. This CDR3 reads CASRRGGPNTGELFF. The DNA of the CDR3 is TGTGCCAGTAGGCGAGGGGGCCCGAACACCGGGGAGCTGTTTTTT. The variable domain in full, completed from reference TRBV28 and TRBJ2-2, reads DVKVTQSSRYLVKRTGEKVFLECVQDMDHENMFWYRQDPGLGLRLIYFSYDVKMKEKGDIPEGYSVSREKKERFSLILESASTNQTSMYLCASRRGGPNTGELFFGEGSRLTVL.

The rearrangement joins TRBV2 to TRBJ2-7; 13 bases align to TRBD2. J gave up 5 bases and V 6 bases, and 7 bases lay outside the gene matches. Germline-derived CDR1 and CDR2 are SNHLY and FYNNEI. The length of the CDR3 is 15 residues. The CDR3 DNA follows: TGTGCCAGCAGGCGGACTAGCGGGAGAGGGGACGAGCAGTACTTC. It translates to CASRRTSGRGDEQYF.

J is TRBJ2-3 and V is TRBV7-2, with D possibly being TRBD2 (6 bases). CDR1 is SGHTA, CDR2 FQGNSA, per germline. Trimming stripped 0 bases from V and 8 bases from J, with 15 bases between. This CDR3 comprises 15 residues. The DNA of the CDR3 is TGTGCCAGCAGCTTAGCGAGGGTCGGGGGAGGTACGCAGTATTTT. This translates into CASSLARVGGGTQYF.

The chain recombines TRBV5-1 with TRBJ2-3, with TRBD2 identical over 8 bases. Germline values: CDR1 SGHRS, CDR2 YFSETQ. The length of the CDR3 is 15 residues. Unmatched junction bases numbered 6, after V lost 3 bases and J lost 3 bases. CDR3 protein: CASSSSGGRTDTQYF. CDR3 coding DNA: TGCGCCAGCAGCTCGTCGGGAGGGCGGACAGATACGCAGTATTTT.

The chain recombines TRBV29-1 with TRBJ2-3; 11 bases map to TRBD2. Trimming at V came to 1 base and at J to 5 bases, leaving 8 bases not matched to a gene. This CDR3 has 16 amino acids. The germline CDR1 and CDR2 sequences are SQVTM and ANQGSEA. This CDR3 is CSVEGLLAGGLDTQYF. DNA of the CDR3: TGCAGCGTTGAAGGGCTCTTAGCGGGAGGGCTAGATACGCAGTATTTT.

As regards this clone: Other DNA sequences in this sample translate to the same CDR3. The chain recombines TRBV7-2 with TRBJ2-5; TRBD1 aligns across 7 bases. This CDR3 spans 15 amino acids. With 1 base clipped from V and 2 bases from J, the junction kept 4 bases outside the gene matches. The germline CDR1 and CDR2 sequences are SGHTA and FQGNSA. The CDR3 is CASSLVGQVQETQYF. CDR3 bases: TGTGCCAGCAGCTTAGTCGGACAGGTACAAGAGACCCAGTACTTC.

About this clone: Other DNA sequences in the same sample also yield this CDR3. This rearrangement joins TRBV5-1 to TRBJ1-5; 8 bases are shared with TRBD1. The ends lost 1 base at V and 1 base at J; junction bases unmatched: 1. This CDR3 has 15 amino acids. Per the germline V gene, CDR1 is SGHRS and CDR2 is YFSETQ. CDR3 sequence (DNA): TGCGCCAGCAGCTTGACAGGGGGGAGCAATCAGCCCCAGCATTTT. It translates to CASSLTGGSNQPQHF.

V is TRBV30 and J is TRBJ2-1, with 9 bases lining up with TRBD1. This CDR3 contains 14 residues. The germline V gene encodes CDR1 GTSNPN and CDR2 SVGIG (reference sequence). V shed 2 bases, J shed 7 bases, and the junction held 6 bases outside the gene matches. CDR3 residues: CAWSRGTGSNEQFF. The CDR3 DNA reads TGTGCCTGGAGTCGCGGGACAGGGAGTAATGAGCAGTTCTTC.

The V and J genes are TRBV19 and TRBJ2-7, with 8 bases matching TRBD1. Germline V gene data show CDR1 as LNHDA and CDR2 as SQIVND (reference sequence). CDR3 length equals 13 residues. The V gene end was trimmed by 11 bases and the J gene end by 2 bases; junction bases not matched to a gene: 8. CDR3 in amino acids: CAWGRQGPYEQYF. In nucleotides, the CDR3 is TGTGCCTGGGGAAGACAGGGGCCCTACGAGCAGTACTTC.

This CDR3 is CASSLEGPNYGYTF. For the CDR3, the DNA is TGTGCCAGCAGTTTAGAGGGCCCCAACTATGGCTACACCTTC. The V call is TRBV28, the J call TRBJ1-2; no clear D gene. This CDR3 spans 14 amino acids. V lost 2 bases, J lost 2 bases, and 9 bases lay in between. Germline CDR1 MDHEN, CDR2 SYDVKM.

The chain joins TRBV10-3 to TRBJ1-2; 9 positions match TRBD1. The V gene end was trimmed by 2 bases and the J gene end by 4 bases; junction bases not matched to a gene: 5. CDR3 length: 15 residues. CDR1 is ENHRY, CDR2 SYGVKD, per germline. CDR3 in amino acids: CAISEGTGFGYGYTF. The CDR3, as DNA: TGTGCCATCAGTGAGGGGACAGGGTTCGGCTATGGCTACACCTTC.